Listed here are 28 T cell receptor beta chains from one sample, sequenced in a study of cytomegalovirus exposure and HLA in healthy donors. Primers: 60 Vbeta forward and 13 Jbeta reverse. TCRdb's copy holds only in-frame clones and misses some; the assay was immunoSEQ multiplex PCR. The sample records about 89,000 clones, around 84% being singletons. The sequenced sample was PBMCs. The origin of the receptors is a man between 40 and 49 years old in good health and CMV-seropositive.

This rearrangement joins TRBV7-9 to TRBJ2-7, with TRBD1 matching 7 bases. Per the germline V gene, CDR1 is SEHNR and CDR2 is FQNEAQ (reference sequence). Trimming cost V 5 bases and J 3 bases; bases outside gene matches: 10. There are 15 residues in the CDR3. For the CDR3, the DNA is TGTGCCAGCAGCGACTCCGGGACAGCGAACTACGAGCAGTACTTC. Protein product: CASSDSGTANYEQYF.

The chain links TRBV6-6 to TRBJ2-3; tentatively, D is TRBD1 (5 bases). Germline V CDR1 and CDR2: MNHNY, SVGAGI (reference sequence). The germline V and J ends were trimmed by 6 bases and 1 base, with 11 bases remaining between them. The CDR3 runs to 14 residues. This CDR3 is CASRKGWGTDTQYF. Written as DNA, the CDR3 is TGTGCCAGCAGGAAGGGGTGGGGCACAGATACGCAGTATTTT.

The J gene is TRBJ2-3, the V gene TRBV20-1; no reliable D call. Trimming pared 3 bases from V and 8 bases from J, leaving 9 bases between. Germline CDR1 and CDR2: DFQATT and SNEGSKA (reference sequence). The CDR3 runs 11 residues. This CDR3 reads CSARASGTQYF. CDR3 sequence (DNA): TGCAGTGCTAGGGCGTCAGGTACGCAGTATTTT.

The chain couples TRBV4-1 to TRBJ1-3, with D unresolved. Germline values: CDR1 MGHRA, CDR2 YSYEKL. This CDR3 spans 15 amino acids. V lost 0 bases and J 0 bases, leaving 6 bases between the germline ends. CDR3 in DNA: TGCGCCAGCAGCCAAGATGGGCTCTCTGGAAACACCATATATTTT. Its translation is CASSQDGLSGNTIYF.

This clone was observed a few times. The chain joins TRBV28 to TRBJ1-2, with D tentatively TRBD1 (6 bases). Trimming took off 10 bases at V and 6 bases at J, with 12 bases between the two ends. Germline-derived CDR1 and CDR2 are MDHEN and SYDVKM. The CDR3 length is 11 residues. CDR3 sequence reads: CANQGRDGYTF. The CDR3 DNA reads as TGTGCCAACCAGGGGCGGGATGGCTACACCTTC.

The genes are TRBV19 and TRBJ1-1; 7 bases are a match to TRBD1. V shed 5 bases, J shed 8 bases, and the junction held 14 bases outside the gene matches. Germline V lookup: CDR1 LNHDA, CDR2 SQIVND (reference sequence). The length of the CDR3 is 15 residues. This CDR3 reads CASSLGPRGDSEAFF. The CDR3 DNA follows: TGTGCCAGTAGTTTAGGACCCAGGGGGGATTCCGAAGCTTTCTTT.

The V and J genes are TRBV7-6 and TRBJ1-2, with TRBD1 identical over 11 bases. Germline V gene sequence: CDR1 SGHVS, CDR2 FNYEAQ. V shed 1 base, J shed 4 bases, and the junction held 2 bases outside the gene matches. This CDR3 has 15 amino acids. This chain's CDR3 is CASSLGTGGRYGYTF. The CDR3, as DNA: TGTGCCAGCAGCTTAGGGACAGGGGGCCGCTATGGCTACACCTTC.

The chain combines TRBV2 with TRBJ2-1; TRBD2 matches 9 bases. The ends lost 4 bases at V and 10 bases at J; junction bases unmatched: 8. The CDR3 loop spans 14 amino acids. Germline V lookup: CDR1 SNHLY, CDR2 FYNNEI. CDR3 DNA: TGTGCCAGCAGTGCCCGACTAGCGGTTGGCGAGCAGTTCTTC. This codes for CASSARLAVGEQFF.

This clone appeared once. CDR3: CASSGTGVERDTQYF. CDR3 bases: TGTGCCAGCAGTGGGACGGGGGTCGAGAGAGATACGCAGTATTTT. The J gene is TRBJ2-3, the V gene TRBV6-1, with D perhaps TRBD2 (6 bases). The CDR3 is 15 amino acids. Between the trimmed V and J ends, which lost 4 bases and 5 bases, there was a span of 16 bases. In germline, CDR1 is MNHNS, CDR2 SASEGT.

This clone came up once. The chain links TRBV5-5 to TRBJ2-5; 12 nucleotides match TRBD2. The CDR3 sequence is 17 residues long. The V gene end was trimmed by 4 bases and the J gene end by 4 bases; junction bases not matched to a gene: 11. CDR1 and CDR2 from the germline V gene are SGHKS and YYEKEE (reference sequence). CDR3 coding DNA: TGTGCCAGCAGCCCGGCCGCACTAGCGGGAGGCAGAGAGACCCAGTACTTC. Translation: CASSPAALAGGRETQYF.

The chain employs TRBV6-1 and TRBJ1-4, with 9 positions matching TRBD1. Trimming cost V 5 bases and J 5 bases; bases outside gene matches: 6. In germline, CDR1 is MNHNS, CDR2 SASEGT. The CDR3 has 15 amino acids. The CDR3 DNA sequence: TGTGCCAGCAGTCCAGCCGGGACAGGGAATGAAAAACTGTTTTTT. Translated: CASSPAGTGNEKLFF.

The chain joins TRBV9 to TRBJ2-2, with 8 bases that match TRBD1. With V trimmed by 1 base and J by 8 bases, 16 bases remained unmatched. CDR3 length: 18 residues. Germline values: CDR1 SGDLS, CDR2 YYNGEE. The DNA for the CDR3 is TGTGCCAGCAGCGTATCGCACCCGGGACAGGTGTTTTCAGGGGAGCTGTTTTTT. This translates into CASSVSHPGQVFSGELFF.

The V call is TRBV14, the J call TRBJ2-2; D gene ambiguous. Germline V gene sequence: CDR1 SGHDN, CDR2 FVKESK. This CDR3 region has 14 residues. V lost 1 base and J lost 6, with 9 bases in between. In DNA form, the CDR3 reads TGTGCCAGCAGCCAAGGCGGTTCTCCCGGGGAGCTGTTTTTT. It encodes CASSQGGSPGELFF.

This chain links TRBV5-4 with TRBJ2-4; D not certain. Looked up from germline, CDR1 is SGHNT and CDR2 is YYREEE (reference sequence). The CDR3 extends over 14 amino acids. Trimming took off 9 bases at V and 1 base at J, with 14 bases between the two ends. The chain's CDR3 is CATKNTTAKNIQYF. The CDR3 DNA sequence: TGTGCCACGAAGAACACAACCGCCAAAAACATTCAGTACTTC.

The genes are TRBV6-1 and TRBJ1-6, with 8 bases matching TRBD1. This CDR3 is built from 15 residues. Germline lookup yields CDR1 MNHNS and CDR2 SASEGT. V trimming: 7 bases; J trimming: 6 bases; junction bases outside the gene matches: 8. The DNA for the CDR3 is TGTGCCAGCATTAGCCCCAGGGGGCGTAATTCACCCCTCCACTTT. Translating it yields CASISPRGRNSPLHF.

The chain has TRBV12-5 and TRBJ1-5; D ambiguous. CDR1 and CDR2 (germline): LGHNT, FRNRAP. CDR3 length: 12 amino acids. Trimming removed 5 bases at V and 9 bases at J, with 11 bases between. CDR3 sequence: CASGNTGGPQHF. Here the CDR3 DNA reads TGTGCTAGTGGTAACACGGGTGGGCCCCAGCATTTT.

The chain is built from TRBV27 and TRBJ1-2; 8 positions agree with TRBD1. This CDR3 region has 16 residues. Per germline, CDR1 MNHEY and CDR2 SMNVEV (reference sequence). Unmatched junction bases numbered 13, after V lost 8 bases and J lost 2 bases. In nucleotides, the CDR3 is TGTGCCAGCGTTAAGATGGGGACAGGTCGGAACTATGGCTACACCTTC. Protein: CASVKMGTGRNYGYTF.

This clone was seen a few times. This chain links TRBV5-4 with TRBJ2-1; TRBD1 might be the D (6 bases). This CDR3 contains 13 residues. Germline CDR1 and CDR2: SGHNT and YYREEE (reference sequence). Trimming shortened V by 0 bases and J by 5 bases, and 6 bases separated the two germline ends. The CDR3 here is CASSLDRDNEQFF. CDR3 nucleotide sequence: TGTGCCAGCAGCTTGGACAGGGACAATGAGCAGTTCTTC.

The CDR3, as DNA: TGTGCCAGCAGTAATGGCCGAAACAACTATGGCTACACCTTC. Translation gives CASSNGRNNYGYTF. The gene calls are TRBV2 and TRBJ1-2; D is uncertain. This CDR3 contains 14 residues. Trimming left V 5 bases short and J 2 bases short, with 12 bases between. The V gene's germline CDR1 is SNHLY and CDR2 FYNNEI.

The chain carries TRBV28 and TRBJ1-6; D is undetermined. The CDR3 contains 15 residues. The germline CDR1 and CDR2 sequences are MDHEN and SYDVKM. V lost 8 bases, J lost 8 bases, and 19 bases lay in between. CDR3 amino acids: CASALSGIIDSPLHF. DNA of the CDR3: TGTGCCAGCGCCCTAAGCGGAATAATTGATTCACCCCTCCACTTT.

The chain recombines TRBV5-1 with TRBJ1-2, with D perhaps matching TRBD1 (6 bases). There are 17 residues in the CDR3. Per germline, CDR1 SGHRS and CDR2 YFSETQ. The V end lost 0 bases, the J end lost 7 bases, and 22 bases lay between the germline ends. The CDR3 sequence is CASSLAGGARESGGYTF. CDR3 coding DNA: TGCGCCAGCAGCTTGGCCGGGGGGGCGAGGGAGAGTGGTGGCTACACCTTC.

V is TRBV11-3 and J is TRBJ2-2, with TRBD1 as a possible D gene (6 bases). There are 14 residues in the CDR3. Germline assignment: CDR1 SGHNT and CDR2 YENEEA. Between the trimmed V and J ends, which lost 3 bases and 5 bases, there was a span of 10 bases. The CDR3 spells CASSFGRGTGELFF. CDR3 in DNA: TGTGCCAGCAGCTTCGGCAGGGGTACCGGGGAGCTGTTTTTT.

The chain's CDR3 is CASSPPKRGAVSTDTQYF. CDR3 coding DNA: TGTGCCAGCAGCCCCCCAAAACGGGGGGCGGTCTCCACAGATACGCAGTATTTT. The V call is TRBV13, the J call TRBJ2-3, with TRBD2 as a possible D gene (7 bases). Trimming pared 5 bases from V and 2 bases from J, leaving 23 bases between. CDR1 and CDR2 (germline): PRHDT, FYEKMQ (reference sequence). This CDR3 is built from 18 residues.

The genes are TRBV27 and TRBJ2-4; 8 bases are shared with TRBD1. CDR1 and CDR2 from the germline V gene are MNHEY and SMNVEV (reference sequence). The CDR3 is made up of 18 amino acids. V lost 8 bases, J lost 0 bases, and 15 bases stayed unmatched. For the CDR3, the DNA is TGTGCCAGCCTTCCCCGGGACAGGACTCGTATAGCCAAAAACATTCAGTACTTC. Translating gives CASLPRDRTRIAKNIQYF.

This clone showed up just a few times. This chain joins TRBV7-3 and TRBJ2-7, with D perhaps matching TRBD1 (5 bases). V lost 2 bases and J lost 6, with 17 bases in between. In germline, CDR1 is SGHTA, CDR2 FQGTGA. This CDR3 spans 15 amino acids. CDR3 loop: CASSLGRDWAFEQYF. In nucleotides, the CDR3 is TGTGCCAGCAGCTTAGGCAGGGATTGGGCATTCGAGCAGTACTTC.

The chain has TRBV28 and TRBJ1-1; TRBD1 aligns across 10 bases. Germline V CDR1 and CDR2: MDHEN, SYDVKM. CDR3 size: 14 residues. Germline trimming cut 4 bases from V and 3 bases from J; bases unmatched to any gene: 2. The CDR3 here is CASSSDRGHTEAFF. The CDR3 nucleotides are TGTGCCAGCAGTTCCGACAGGGGGCACACTGAAGCTTTCTTT.

The CDR3: CASRGTGGGETQYF. The DNA of the CDR3 is TGTGCCAGCAGAGGGACAGGGGGAGGGGAGACCCAGTACTTC. The chain carries TRBV6-5 and TRBJ2-5; 11 positions match TRBD1. V was clipped by 6 bases and J by 5 bases; unmatched bases: 5. This CDR3 is built from 14 residues. CDR1 MNHEY and CDR2 SVGAGI come from the germline V gene.

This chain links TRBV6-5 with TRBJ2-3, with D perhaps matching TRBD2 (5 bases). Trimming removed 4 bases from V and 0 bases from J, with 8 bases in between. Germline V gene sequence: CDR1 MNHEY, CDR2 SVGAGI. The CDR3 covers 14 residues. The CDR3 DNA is TGTGCCAGCAGTTCCGGACTTAGCACAGATACGCAGTATTTT. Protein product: CASSSGLSTDTQYF.